Detailed here is one T cell receptor beta chain. Its cognate antigen is unknown. Germline lookup yields CDR1 SNHLY and CDR2 FYNNEI. The CDR3 runs to 14 residues. V lost 8 bases and J lost 7; bases outside the gene matches: 7. TCRdb's table, derived via immunoSEQ multiplex PCR, lists solely in-frame clones and lacks some. The sample holds more than 100,000 clones, around nine tenths seen once. The data are from a study of T cell responses to AZD1222 COVID-19 vaccine. Study-wide results and caveats: CD4 TCRs associated with vaccination spanned spike, dominating at 160-218 and 743-854. Just a handful of people given AZD1222 tested seropositive at baseline. Clonal diversity was possibly underestimated, and white British individuals and females predominated among donors.

Specimen: peripheral blood, collected on day 0 of AZD1222 vaccination. The sequence derives from an adult in good health. The chain carries TRBV2 and TRBJ1-6; 8 bases agree with TRBD1. This chain's CDR3 is CASGWTGINSPLHF. The CDR3 DNA is TGTGCCAGCGGGTGGACAGGGATAAATTCACCCCTCCACTTT.